This note documents a single TCR beta chain sequence. This clone has more than one count but fewer than ten. The target of this receptor is not known. Base qualities are not recorded, but no much larger clone differs from it by a single base. Genomic DNA was isolated using the Qiagen DNeasy kit from unsorted PBMCs as well as from negatively selected CD4+ and CD8+ fractions. TCR beta CDR3 regions were amplified by immunoSEQ multiplex PCR using primers annealing to V and J segments. Amplification bias was minimized using a synthetic immune receptor repertoire, and residual bias was removed computationally after sequencing. The authors processed their data as follows. Custom Python scripts were used to quantify repertoire diversity as the Shannon entropy index. The unsorted, CD4+ and CD8+ repertoires were each analyzed separately, with the exception of combined analyses, where CD4+ and CD8+ sequences were merged in silico. A clone counted as expanded when the clone's frequency after treatment rose at least 2-fold relative to C1D1, and clones undetected at baseline were given a pseudocount of 0.5. Clones with 0 or 1 copy at C1D1 were classified as singleton clones, and clones with 2 or more copies were classified as non-singleton clones. Clones expanded in unsorted samples were assigned a CD4+, CD8+ or unknown annotation through matching of protein sequences in sorted samples from the same patient. Diversity changes from C1D1 to C4D1 were tested in paired samples using Wilcoxon tests. TCRdb limited this immuneACCESS table to in-frame rearrangements with V and J called. A share of clones is missing; checked studies link under half to unresolved V genes, and the rest is unexplained. V and J calls and clone size are given by that table; D and trimming were obtained from the DNA. The sample has just under 20,000 clones on record, under 80% of them singletons. The ten largest clones add up to 20% to 25% of the sample.

The entry originates in a study of PD-1 blockade in classical Hodgkin lymphoma (dated by TCRdb to the early 2020s). Background on the whole study: Nivolumab dosing was 3 mg/kg intravenously every 2 weeks, continuing until either disease progression or unacceptable toxicity. The study used CyTOF and TCR beta sequencing to define a peripheral blood immune signature of response to PD-1 blockade in classical Hodgkin lymphoma.

Read against the paper, the sample's time point label means: cycle 4 day 1 (C4D1), after more than five weeks of nivolumab. All trial patients had relapsed after autologous stem cell transplantation, with cohorts A, B and C differing in prior brentuximab vedotin exposure. The trial cohort included 50 or so patients with relapsed/refractory classical Hodgkin lymphoma, and each patient had a best overall response of complete response, partial response or progressive disease. Trial patients were treated with single-agent nivolumab in the multi-cohort phase II CheckMate 205 trial. Best overall response was determined by an independent review committee according to the 2007 International Working Group response criteria. Trial PBMCs were collected just before the start of nivolumab (C1D1) and during therapy at cycle 2 day 1 and cycle 4 day 1. Peripheral blood was collected in 8 mL Vacutainer Cell Preparation Tubes, from which PBMCs were isolated by centrifugation and then cryopreserved.

The paper's findings and limits, for the study overall: The study covered only a single clinical trial cohort, and the causes of the repertoire differences, possibly disease activity or prior therapy, were still not defined. Trial patients with a complete response had baseline diversity similar to that of newly diagnosed patients, while partial responders and progressors had significantly lower diversity. Baseline TCR diversity was reported to be lower in newly diagnosed patients than in healthy donors, and even lower in relapsed/refractory patients. A significant rise by C4D1 was seen in CD4+ but not CD8+ TCR diversity (p=0.0027 vs p=0.16), with the rise being most apparent in complete responders (p=0.02). Patients starting nivolumab less than 1 year after ASCT had lower diversity and were excluded from later analyses to avoid confounding by immune reconstitution.

This specimen consisted of peripheral blood mononuclear cells (PBMCs), obtained before the fourth cycle of nivolumab. This clonotype originated in a human donor with classical Hodgkin lymphoma.

The DNA reads TGTGCCAGCAGCCGGGACAGCTATAGCAATCAGCCCCAGCATTTT. Its translation is CASSRDSYSNQPQHF. The chain couples TRBV7-2 to TRBJ1-5, and 7 junctional nucleotides match TRBD1. The germline V gene specifies SGHTA as CDR1 and FQGNSA as CDR2. The CDR3 sequence holds 15 residues, the cysteine and phenylalanine included. The kept DNA is CDR3 alone, 45 bases in frame from the first base. At the junction V is shortened by 5 bases and J by 0 bases; bases outside the gene matches: 4.